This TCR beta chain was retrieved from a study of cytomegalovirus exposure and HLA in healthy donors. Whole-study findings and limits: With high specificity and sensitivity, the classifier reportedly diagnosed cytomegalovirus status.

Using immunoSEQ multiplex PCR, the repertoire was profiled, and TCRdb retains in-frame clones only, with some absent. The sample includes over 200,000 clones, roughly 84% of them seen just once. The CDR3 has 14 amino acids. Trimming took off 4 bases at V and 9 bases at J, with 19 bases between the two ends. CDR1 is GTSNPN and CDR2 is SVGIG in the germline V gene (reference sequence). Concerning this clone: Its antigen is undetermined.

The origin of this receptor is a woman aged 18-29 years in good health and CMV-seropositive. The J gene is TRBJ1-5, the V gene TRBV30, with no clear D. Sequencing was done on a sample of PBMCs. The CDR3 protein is CAWKPDGEFWPQHF. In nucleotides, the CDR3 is TGTGCCTGGAAGCCCGACGGGGAGTTTTGGCCCCAGCATTTT.